The clone carrying this T cell receptor beta chain was observed once. The antigen remains undetermined. The ends were cut back, 2 bases at V and 2 bases at J, with 13 bases in the middle. Germline CDR1 and CDR2: GTSNPN and SVGIG (reference sequence). The CDR3 runs 15 residues. This record comes from a study of a mutant IDH1 vaccine in newly diagnosed glioma. Across the study: Vaccinations, eight in total, occurred in weeks 1, 3, 5, 7, 11, 15, 19, 23. Before enrollment, the patients had been treated with radiotherapy alone, temozolomide alone, or both together. Most of them had received both. First vaccine doses came 4-6 weeks after radiotherapy alone, or with temozolomide cycles. Whole-study findings and limits: Pseudoprogression seemed unlinked to shifts in top peripheral T cell clonotypes.

Repertoires were generated with immunoSEQ multiplex PCR, while TCRdb's copy carries only in-frame clones and drops some. The profile covers 70,000 to 100,000 clones, with 90% to 95% appearing a single time and roughly 0.56% taken by the ten largest. Time point defined: week 5, during vaccination. The content of each vaccine dose was 300 ug of mutant IDH1 20-mer peptide, and topical imiquimod accompanied it. The rearrangement joins TRBV30 to TRBJ1-5; a weak D match, TRBD1 (5 bases). The sequencing here drew on PBMCs, taken from a glioma patient whose treatment included an IDH1 peptide vaccine. The source is a woman between 45 and 60 years old with glioma. CDR3 sequence (DNA): TGTGCCTGGAGTAGGGTGGGGGAACGCAATCAGCCCCAGCATTTT. Amino acids: CAWSRVGERNQPQHF.